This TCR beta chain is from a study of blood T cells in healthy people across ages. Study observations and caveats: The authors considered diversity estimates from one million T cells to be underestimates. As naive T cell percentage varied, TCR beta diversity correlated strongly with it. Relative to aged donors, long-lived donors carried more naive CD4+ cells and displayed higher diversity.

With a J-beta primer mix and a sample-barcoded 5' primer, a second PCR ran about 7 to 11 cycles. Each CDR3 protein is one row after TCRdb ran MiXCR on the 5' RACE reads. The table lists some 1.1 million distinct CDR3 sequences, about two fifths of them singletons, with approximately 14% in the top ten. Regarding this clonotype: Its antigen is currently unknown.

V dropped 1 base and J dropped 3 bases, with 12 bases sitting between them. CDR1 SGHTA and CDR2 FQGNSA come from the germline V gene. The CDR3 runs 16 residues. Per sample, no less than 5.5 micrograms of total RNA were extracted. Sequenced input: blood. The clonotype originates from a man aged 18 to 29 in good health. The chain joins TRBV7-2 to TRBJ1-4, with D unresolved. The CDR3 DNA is TGTGCCAGCAGCTTAGAAGGAGCCCGGGCTAATGAAAAACTGTTTTTT. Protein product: CASSLEGARANEKLFF.